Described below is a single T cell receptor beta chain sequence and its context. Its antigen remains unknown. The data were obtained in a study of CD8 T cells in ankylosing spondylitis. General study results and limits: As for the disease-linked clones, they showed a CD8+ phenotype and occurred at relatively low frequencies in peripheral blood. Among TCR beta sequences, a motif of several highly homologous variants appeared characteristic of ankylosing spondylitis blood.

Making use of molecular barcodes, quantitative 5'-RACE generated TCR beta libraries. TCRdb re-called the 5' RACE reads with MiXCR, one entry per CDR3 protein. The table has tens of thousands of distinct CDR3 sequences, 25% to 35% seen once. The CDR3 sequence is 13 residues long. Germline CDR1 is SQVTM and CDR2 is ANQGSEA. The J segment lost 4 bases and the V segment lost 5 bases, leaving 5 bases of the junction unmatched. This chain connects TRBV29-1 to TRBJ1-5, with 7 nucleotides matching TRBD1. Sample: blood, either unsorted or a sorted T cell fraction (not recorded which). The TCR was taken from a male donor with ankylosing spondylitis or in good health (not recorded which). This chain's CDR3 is CSVSNRGNQPQHF. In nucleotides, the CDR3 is TGCAGCGTTTCGAACAGGGGTAATCAGCCCCAGCATTTT.